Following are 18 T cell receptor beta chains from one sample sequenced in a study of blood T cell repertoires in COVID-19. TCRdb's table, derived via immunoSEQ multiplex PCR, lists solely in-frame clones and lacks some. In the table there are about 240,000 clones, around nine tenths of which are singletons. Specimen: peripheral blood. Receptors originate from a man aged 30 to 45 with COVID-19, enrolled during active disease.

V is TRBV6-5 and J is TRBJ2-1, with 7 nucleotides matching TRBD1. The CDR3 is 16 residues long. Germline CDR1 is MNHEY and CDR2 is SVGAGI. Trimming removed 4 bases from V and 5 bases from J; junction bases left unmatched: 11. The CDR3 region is CASSWRQGSPHNEQFF. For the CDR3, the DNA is TGTGCCAGCAGTTGGCGACAGGGAAGCCCACACAATGAGCAGTTCTTC.

The CDR3 bases are TGCGCCAGCAGCTTGGAATCTCCGGGGGGTGGAGAGACCCAGTACTTC. Residues: CASSLESPGGGETQYF. The chain couples TRBV5-1 to TRBJ2-5; 7 bases are a match to TRBD2. The V and J ends lost 0 bases and 4 bases, in that order; junction bases with no gene match: 9. This CDR3 has 16 amino acids. Germline CDR1 is SGHRS and CDR2 is YFSETQ.

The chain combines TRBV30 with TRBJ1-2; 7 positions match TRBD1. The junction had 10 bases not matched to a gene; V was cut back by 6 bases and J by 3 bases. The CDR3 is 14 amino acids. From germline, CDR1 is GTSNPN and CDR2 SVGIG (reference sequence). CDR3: CACSWTGGDYGYTF. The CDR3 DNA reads TGTGCCTGTTCCTGGACAGGAGGTGACTATGGCTACACCTTC. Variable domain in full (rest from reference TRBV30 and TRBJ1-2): SQTIHQWPATLVQPVGSPLSLECTVEGTSNPNLYWYRQAAGRGLQLLFYSVGIGQISSEVPQNLSASRPQDRQFILSSKKLLLSDSGFYLCACSWTGGDYGYTFGSGTRLTVV.

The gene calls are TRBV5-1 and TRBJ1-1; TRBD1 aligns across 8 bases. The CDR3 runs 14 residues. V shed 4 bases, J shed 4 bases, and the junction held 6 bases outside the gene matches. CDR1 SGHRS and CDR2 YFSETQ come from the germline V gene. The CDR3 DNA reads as TGCGCCAGCAGCCGCGGACAGGGCGGCACTGAAGCTTTCTTT. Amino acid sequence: CASSRGQGGTEAFF.

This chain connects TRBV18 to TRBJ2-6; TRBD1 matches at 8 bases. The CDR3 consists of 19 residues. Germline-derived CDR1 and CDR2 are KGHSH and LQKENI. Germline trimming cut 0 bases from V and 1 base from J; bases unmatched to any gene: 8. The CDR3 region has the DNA TGTGCCAGCTCACCACCGCCGGGACAGGTCCCGTCTGGGGCCAACGTCCTGACTTTC. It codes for CASSPPPGQVPSGANVLTF.

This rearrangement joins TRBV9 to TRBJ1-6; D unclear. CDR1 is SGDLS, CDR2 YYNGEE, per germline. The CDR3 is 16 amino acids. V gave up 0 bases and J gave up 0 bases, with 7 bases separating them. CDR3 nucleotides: TGTGCCAGCAGCGTAGAAGCGAGCTCCTATAATTCACCCCTCCACTTT. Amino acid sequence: CASSVEASSYNSPLHF.

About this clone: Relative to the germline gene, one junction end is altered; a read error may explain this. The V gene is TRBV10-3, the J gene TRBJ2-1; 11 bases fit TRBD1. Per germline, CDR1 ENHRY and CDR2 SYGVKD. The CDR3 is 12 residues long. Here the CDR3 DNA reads TGTGCCATCAGTGAGGGGGGACAGGGGGTGCTCTTC. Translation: CAISEGGQGVLF.

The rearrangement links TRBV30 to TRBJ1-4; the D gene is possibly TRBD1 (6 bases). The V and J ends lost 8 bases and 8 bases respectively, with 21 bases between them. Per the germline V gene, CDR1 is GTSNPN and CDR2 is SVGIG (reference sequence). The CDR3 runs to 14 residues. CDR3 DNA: TGTGCCCTGACGTTTGGCCCGCAGGGGGAAAAACTGTTTTTT. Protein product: CALTFGPQGEKLFF. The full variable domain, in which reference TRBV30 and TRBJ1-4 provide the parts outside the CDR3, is SQTIHQWPATLVQPVGSPLSLECTVEGTSNPNLYWYRQAAGRGLQLLFYSVGIGQISSEVPQNLSASRPQDRQFILSSKKLLLSDSGFYLCALTFGPQGEKLFFGSGTQLSVL.

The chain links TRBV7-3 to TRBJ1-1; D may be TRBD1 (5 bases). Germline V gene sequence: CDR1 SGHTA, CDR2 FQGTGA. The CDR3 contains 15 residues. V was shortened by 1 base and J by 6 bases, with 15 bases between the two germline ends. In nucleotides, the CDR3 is TGTGCCAGCAGCTTAAGCGTGGGGGGTTCGGCTGAAGCTTTCTTT. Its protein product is CASSLSVGGSAEAFF.

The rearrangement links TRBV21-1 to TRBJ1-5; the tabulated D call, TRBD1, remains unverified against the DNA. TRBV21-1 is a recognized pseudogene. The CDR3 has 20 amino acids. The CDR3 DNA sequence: TGTGCCAGCAGCAAAAAGGAGGATATCAGGGGCGGAGATTGCAATCAGCCCCAGCATTTT. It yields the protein CASSKKEDIRGGDCNQPQHF.

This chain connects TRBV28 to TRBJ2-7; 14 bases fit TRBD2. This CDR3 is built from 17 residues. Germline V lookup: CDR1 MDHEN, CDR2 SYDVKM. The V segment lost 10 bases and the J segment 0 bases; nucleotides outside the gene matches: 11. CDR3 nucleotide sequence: TGTGCCACCAAAGGAGGACTAGCGGGGGGAAACTCCTACGAGCAGTACTTC. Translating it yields CATKGGLAGGNSYEQYF.

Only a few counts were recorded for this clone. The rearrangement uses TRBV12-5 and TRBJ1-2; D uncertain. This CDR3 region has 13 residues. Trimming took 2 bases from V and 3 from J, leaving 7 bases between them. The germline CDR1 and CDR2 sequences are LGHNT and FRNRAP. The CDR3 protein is CASGLSQDYGYTF. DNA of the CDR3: TGTGCTAGTGGTTTGAGCCAGGACTATGGCTACACCTTC.

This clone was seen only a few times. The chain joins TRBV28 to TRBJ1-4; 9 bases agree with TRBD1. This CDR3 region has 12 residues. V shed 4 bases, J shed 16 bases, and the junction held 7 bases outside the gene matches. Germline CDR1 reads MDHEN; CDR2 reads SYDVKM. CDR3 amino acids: CASSSLGTGRFF. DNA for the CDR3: TGTGCCAGCAGTTCGTTGGGGACAGGGAGGTTTTTT.

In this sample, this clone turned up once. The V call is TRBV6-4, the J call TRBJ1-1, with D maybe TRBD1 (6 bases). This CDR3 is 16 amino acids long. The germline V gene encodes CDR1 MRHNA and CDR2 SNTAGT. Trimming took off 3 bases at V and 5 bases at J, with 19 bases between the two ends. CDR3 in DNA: TGTGCCAGCAGTGAATCATGGGGGCTCAGGGTAACTGAAGCTTTCTTT. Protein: CASSESWGLRVTEAFF.

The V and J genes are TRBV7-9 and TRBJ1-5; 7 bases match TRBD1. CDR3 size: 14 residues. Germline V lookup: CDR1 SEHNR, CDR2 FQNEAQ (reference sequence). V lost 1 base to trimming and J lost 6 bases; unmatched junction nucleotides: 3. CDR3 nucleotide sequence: TGTGCCAGCAGCTTAGAAGGGGGCCGTCAGCCCCAGCATTTT. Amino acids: CASSLEGGRQPQHF.

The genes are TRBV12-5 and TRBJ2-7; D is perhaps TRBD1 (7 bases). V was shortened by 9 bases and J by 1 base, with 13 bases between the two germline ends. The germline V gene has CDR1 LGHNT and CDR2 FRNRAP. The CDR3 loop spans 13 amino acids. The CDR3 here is CASLRGRSYEQYF. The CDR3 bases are TGTGCTAGCCTCAGGGGGAGGTCCTACGAGCAGTACTTC.

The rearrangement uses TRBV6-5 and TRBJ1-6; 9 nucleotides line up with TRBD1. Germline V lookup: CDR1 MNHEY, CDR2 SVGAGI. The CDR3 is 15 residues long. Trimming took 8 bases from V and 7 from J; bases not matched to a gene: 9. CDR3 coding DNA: TGTGCCAGCTCAAAAAACAGGGGGCGGAATTCACCCCTCCACTTT. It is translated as CASSKNRGRNSPLHF.

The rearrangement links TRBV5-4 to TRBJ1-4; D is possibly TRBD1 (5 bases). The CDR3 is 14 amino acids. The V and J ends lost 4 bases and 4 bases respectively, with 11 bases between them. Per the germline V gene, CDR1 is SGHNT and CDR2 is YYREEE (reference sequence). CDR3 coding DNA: TGTGCCAGCAGCCCTGACAGTGTTAATGAAAAACTGTTTTTT. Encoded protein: CASSPDSVNEKLFF.